This T cell receptor beta chain was obtained from a study of blood T cell repertoires in COVID-19. Libraries were prepared by immunoSEQ multiplex PCR; TCRdb keeps only in-frame clonotypes and omits some of them. In the table there are more than 200,000 clones, 80% to 85% of which are singletons. Germline CDR1 and CDR2: SGHTA and FQGTGA. This CDR3 spans 16 amino acids. V trimming: 5 bases; J trimming: 2 bases; junction bases outside the gene matches: 7. The sample consisted of peripheral blood. The chain has TRBV7-3 and TRBJ1-2, with 11 bases fitting TRBD1. The clonotype was recovered from a man aged 55 to 70 with acute or convalescent COVID-19. As DNA, the CDR3 is TGTGCCAGCAGCGACGGACAGGGGGCCCGGAACTATGGCTACACCTTC. Its protein is CASSDGQGARNYGYTF. The variable domain in full, completed from reference TRBV7-3 and TRBJ1-2, reads GAGVSQTPSNKVTEKGKYVELRCDPISGHTALYWYRQSLGQGPEFLIYFQGTGAADDSGLPNDRFFAVRPEGSVSTLKIQRTERGDSAVYLCASSDGQGARNYGYTFGSGTRLTVV.